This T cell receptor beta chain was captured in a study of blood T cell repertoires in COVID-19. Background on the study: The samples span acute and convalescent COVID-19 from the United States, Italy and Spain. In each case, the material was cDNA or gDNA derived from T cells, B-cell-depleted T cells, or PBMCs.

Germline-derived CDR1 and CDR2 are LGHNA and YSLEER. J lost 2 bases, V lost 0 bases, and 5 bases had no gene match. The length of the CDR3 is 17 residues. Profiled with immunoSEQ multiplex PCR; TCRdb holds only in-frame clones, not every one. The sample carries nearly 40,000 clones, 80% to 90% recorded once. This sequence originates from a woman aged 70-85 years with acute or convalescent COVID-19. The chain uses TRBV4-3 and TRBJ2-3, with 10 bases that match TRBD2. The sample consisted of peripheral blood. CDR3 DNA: TGCGCCAGCAGCCAAGAAGGGCTAGCGGGGGACACAGATACGCAGTATTTT. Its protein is CASSQEGLAGDTDTQYF.